This T cell receptor beta chain was observed in a study of T-cell reconstitution after alpha-beta-depleted transplantation in children. The germline V gene encodes CDR1 MDHEN and CDR2 SYDVKM. This CDR3 is 13 amino acids long. The V end lost 3 bases, the J end lost 10 bases, and 15 bases lay between the germline ends. During its preparation, the TCRbeta library received unique molecular identifiers. From the PCR reads, TCRdb called clonotypes with MiXCR, one entry per CDR3 protein. This table has hundreds of thousands of distinct CDR3 sequences, 23% appearing once. The sample in question was PBMCs, mostly from graft donor cells, obtained 360 days after TCRalphabeta/CD19-depleted stem cell transplant. The chain carries TRBV28 and TRBJ1-1; D gene unclear. This TCR came from a boy under two years old who had a stem cell transplant for acute myeloid leukemia, so the T cells may come from the graft donor. The chain's CDR3 is CASSFMVTRGAFF. The CDR3 DNA reads as TGTGCCAGCAGTTTTATGGTGACCCGGGGAGCTTTCTTT.